This is a list of T cell receptor beta chains from one sample in a study of spatial heterogeneity in lung cancer. MiXCR was run by TCRdb on the 5' RACE reads, yielding one entry per CDR3 protein. The table includes around 19,000 distinct CDR3 sequences, 20% to 25% detected once. The material was PBMCs, obtained at surgery. The receptors were gathered from a female donor with early-stage non-small cell lung cancer. CDR3s include the opening cysteine and the closing phenylalanine or tryptophan. A D gene is named only where the DNA matches it firmly. Part of the rows lack a size; the others show once, few, many or a class for expanded clones.

J: TRBJ2-3; size: many; D: .; V: TRBV5-1; DNA: TGCGCCAGCAGCCAGGGGAGGACGGATACGCAGTATTTT; CDR3: CASSQGRTDTQYF
J: TRBJ2-1; size: once; D: .; V: TRBV14; DNA: TGTGCCAGCAGCCCCCAGTTTCCGTACAATGAGCAGTTCTTC; CDR3: CASSPQFPYNEQFF
J: TRBJ2-7; size: many; D: .; V: TRBV28; DNA: TGTGCCAGCAGCCCCCCCGGTATGATAGAGTACTTC; CDR3: CASSPPGMIEYF
J: TRBJ2-7; size: many; D: TRBD1; V: TRBV27; DNA: TGTGCCAGCAGTACAGGGGATGGCCACGAGCAGTACTTC; CDR3: CASSTGDGHEQYF
J: TRBJ2-2; size: many; D: TRBD2; V: TRBV7-2; DNA: TGTGCCAGCAACAGAGCGGGACGGGGCGGGGAGCTGTTTTTT; CDR3: CASNRAGRGGELFF
J: TRBJ2-1; size: many; D: .; V: TRBV7-6; DNA: TGTGCCAGCAGCGCAACCGGGACCTCTCGCTCCTACAATGAGCAGTTCTTC; CDR3: CASSATGTSRSYNEQFF
J: TRBJ2-5; size: few; D: .; V: TRBV3-1; DNA: TGTGCCAGCAGCCAAGTATCGGGGGATTGGGAGACCCAGTACTTC; CDR3: CASSQVSGDWETQYF
J: TRBJ2-5; size: many; D: TRBD1; V: TRBV23-1; DNA: TGCGCCAGCAGTCCCCAAGACAGGGTGGCTAAAGAGACCCAGTACTTC; CDR3: CASSPQDRVAKETQYF
J: TRBJ1-1; size: many; D: TRBD1; V: TRBV12-3/TRBV12-4; DNA: TGTGCCAGCAGGATCTTGGGACAGGGGCTTGAAGCTTTCTTT; CDR3: CASRILGQGLEAFF
J: TRBJ2-5; size: .; D: .; V: TRBV11-1; DNA: TGTGCCAGCAGCTTAGTGCGGGTCCAAGAGACCCAGTACTTC; CDR3: CASSLVRVQETQYF
J: TRBJ2-5; size: many; D: .; V: TRBV5-5; DNA: TGTGCCAGCAGCTTAGGCGGCGGACTGGGGGAAACCCAGTACTTC; CDR3: CASSLGGGLGETQYF
J: TRBJ2-2; size: once; D: .; V: TRBV9; DNA: TGTGCCAGCAGCGCGGGACTGAACACCGGGGAGCTGTTTTTT; CDR3: CASSAGLNTGELFF
J: TRBJ2-7; size: many; D: .; V: TRBV28; DNA: TGTGCCAGCAGCCCCGGGAGCCGCTACGAGCAGTACTTC; CDR3: CASSPGSRYEQYF
J: TRBJ2-5; size: .; D: .; V: TRBV7-9; DNA: TGTGCCAGCAGCTTAGAGGCAGGGGTAGCGGAGACCCAGTACTTC; CDR3: CASSLEAGVAETQYF
J: TRBJ2-5; size: .; D: TRBD2; V: TRBV7-3; DNA: TGTGCCAGCAGCTACGGGAGGTCGGAGACCCAGTACTTC; CDR3: CASSYGRSETQYF
J: TRBJ1-1; size: many; D: TRBD1; V: TRBV27; DNA: TGTGCCAGCAGCCCAGGGGGGGGGAAGGTTTTGTTGAACACTGAAGCTTTCTTT; CDR3: CASSPGGGKVLLNTEAFF
J: TRBJ2-1; size: .; D: .; V: TRBV12-3/TRBV12-4; DNA: TGTGCCGCGCAGGTTCCCAATTACAATGAGCAGTTCTTC; CDR3: CAAQVPNYNEQFF
J: TRBJ1-1; size: medium-sized; D: .; V: TRBV30; DNA: TGTGCCTGGATCGATGAAGGTTGGTACAGGGAGGCTTTCTTT; CDR3: CAWIDEGWYREAFF
J: TRBJ1-6; size: medium-sized; D: .; V: TRBV20-1; DNA: TGCAGTGCTAGAGGAAAGGGCTCTCCTTCACCCCTCCACTTT; CDR3: CSARGKGSPSPLHF
J: TRBJ2-7; size: medium-sized; D: TRBD1; V: TRBV19; DNA: TGTGCCAGTAGAAAGGGCCAGGGGGTTAACGGCGAGCAGTACTTC; CDR3: CASRKGQGVNGEQYF
J: TRBJ1-5; size: many; D: TRBD1; V: TRBV19; DNA: TGTGCCAGTAGTACCCCGGGACAGGGCAATCAGCCCCAGCATTTT; CDR3: CASSTPGQGNQPQHF
J: TRBJ2-6; size: medium-sized; D: .; V: TRBV24-1; DNA: TGTGCCACCAGTGACCCCACCGGGACGTTGAGCTCTGGGGCCAACGTCCTGACTTTC; CDR3: CATSDPTGTLSSGANVLTF
J: TRBJ2-3; size: once; D: .; V: TRBV9; DNA: TGTGCCAGCAGCGTGGCGGGATTCACAGATACGCAGTATTTT; CDR3: CASSVAGFTDTQYF
J: TRBJ2-2; size: many; D: TRBD2; V: TRBV20-1; DNA: TGCAGTGCTAGCCCCGGACTAGCGGGACCCGGGGAGCTGTTTTTT; CDR3: CSASPGLAGPGELFF
J: TRBJ1-2; size: large; D: .; V: TRBV28; DNA: TGTGCCAGCACCGCAAACTTCAACCCCTATGGCTACACCTTC; CDR3: CASTANFNPYGYTF
J: TRBJ1-2; size: .; D: TRBD1; V: TRBV5-1; DNA: TGCGCCAGCAGCGTCTCCGGGACAGGGGATGGAGGCTACACCTTC; CDR3: CASSVSGTGDGGYTF